The 3 T cell receptor beta chains below all came from one sample that was sequenced in a study of blood T cells in healthy people across ages. Primed by a sample-barcoded 5' primer and a J-beta primer mix, a second PCR proceeded for 7 to 11 cycles. One entry per CDR3 protein, called by TCRdb with MiXCR from the 5' RACE reads. The sample carries 630,000 or so distinct CDR3 sequences, 25% to 35% recorded once. Sequenced material: blood. These TCRs come from an elderly woman in good health.

The sample holds a few counts of this clonotype. V and J are TRBV15 and TRBJ1-1; tentatively, D is TRBD1 (5 bases). CDR3 length equals 15 residues. CDR1 LNHNV and CDR2 YYDKDF come from the germline V gene (reference sequence). V was pared by 3 bases and J by 0 bases, with 11 bases between. The CDR3 region has the DNA TGTGCCACCAGCAGGCCTCAGGGTATGAACACTGAAGCTTTCTTT. Translated: CATSRPQGMNTEAFF.

This clonotype came up many times. This chain joins TRBV6-6 and TRBJ2-1; 7 bases are shared with TRBD1. Germline CDR1 is MNHNY and CDR2 is SVGAGI (reference sequence). Trimming removed 5 bases from V and 15 bases from J; junction bases left unmatched: 10. This CDR3 has 12 residues. The CDR3 sequence: CASSAPGQRPFF. In nucleotides, the CDR3 is TGTGCCAGCAGTGCCCCGGGACAGAGGCCGTTCTTC.

This clonotype was counted ten times or more. A much larger clone sits a single nucleotide away, making a read error possible. The CDR3 DNA reads TGTGCCAGCACGCTAGCGGGGGGGCGTAATGAGCAGTTCTTC. It yields the protein CASTLAGGRNEQFF. This chain connects TRBV2 to TRBJ2-1; 12 bases align to TRBD2. Germline V lookup: CDR1 SNHLY, CDR2 FYNNEI. The CDR3 totals 14 residues. The J segment lost 7 bases and the V segment lost 7 bases, leaving 5 bases of the junction unmatched.